The rows below give T cell receptor beta chains drawn from one sample of a study of T cell responses to AZD1222 COVID-19 vaccine. The assay was immunoSEQ multiplex PCR, and TCRdb's table has in-frame clones only and misses some. The sample comprises about 130,000 clones, 88% of which are singletons, and under 9% rests with the top ten. The source material was peripheral blood, sampled on day 0 of AZD1222 vaccination. The receptors here all came from an adult in good health. CDR3s include the opening cysteine and the closing phenylalanine or tryptophan. Each record gives: J gene, D gene, V gene, clone size, CDR3 protein, CDR3 DNA. The D gene is left open where the match is weak. Where a row states a size, it is once, few, many or the class of an expanded clone; other rows omit it.

J: TRBJ2-1; D: NA; V: TRBV23-1; size: NA; CDR3: CASSLETASYNEQFF; DNA: TGCGCCAGCAGTCTGGAGACGGCTTCCTACAATGAGCAGTTCTTC
J: TRBJ1-6; D: TRBD1; V: TRBV7-9; size: once; CDR3: CASSLPGQGDSPLHF; DNA: TGTGCCAGCAGCCTCCCGGGACAGGGAGATTCACCCCTCCACTTT
J: TRBJ1-1; D: NA; V: TRBV6-5; size: NA; CDR3: CASSSRQTMNTEAFF; DNA: TGTGCCAGCAGTTCCCGACAGACAATGAACACTGAAGCTTTCTTT
J: TRBJ2-7; D: NA; V: TRBV3-1/TRBV3-2; size: NA; CDR3: CASSQGPHEQYF; DNA: TGTGCCAGCAGCCAGGGTCCCCATGAGCAGTACTTC
J: TRBJ1-1; D: NA; V: TRBV4-1; size: NA; CDR3: CASSQDGHQGWTEAFF; DNA: TGCGCCAGCAGCCAAGATGGGCACCAAGGATGGACTGAAGCTTTCTTT
J: TRBJ2-4; D: NA; V: TRBV6-5; size: once; CDR3: CASSLDILRDIQYF; DNA: TGTGCCAGCTCCCTGGACATACTAAGAGACATTCAGTACTTC
J: TRBJ1-2; D: NA; V: TRBV18; size: NA; CDR3: CASSPPLGGYTF; DNA: TGTGCCAGCTCACCACCGTTAGGTGGCTACACCTTC
J: TRBJ2-7; D: TRBD1; V: TRBV12-3/TRBV12-4; size: NA; CDR3: CASTPGQTYEQYF; DNA: TGTGCCAGCACTCCGGGACAGACCTACGAGCAGTACTTC
J: TRBJ1-1; D: NA; V: TRBV7-2; size: once; CDR3: CASSPALEAFF; DNA: TGTGCCAGCAGTCCGGCCCTTGAAGCTTTCTTT
J: TRBJ2-1; D: TRBD2; V: TRBV6-6; size: NA; CDR3: CASSRLGLAGAEGSYNEQFF; DNA: TGTGCCAGCAGTCGTTTGGGACTAGCGGGAGCTGAGGGGTCCTACAATGAGCAGTTCTTC
J: TRBJ1-2; D: NA; V: TRBV6-5; size: NA; CDR3: CASSYSPQGYGYTF; DNA: TGTGCCAGCAGTTACTCACCCCAGGGGTATGGCTACACCTTC
J: TRBJ2-3; D: NA; V: TRBV7-2; size: NA; CDR3: CASSQGPGADTQYF; DNA: TGTGCCAGCAGCCAGGGACCGGGGGCAGATACGCAGTATTTT
J: TRBJ2-2; D: NA; V: TRBV19; size: NA; CDR3: CASSIPGQGGGELFF; DNA: TGTGCCAGTAGTATCCCGGGACAAGGAGGCGGGGAGCTGTTTTTT
J: TRBJ2-7; D: TRBD1; V: TRBV6-5; size: NA; CDR3: CASSKDRGPYEQYF; DNA: TGTGCCAGCAGTAAGGACAGGGGGCCCTACGAGCAGTACTTC
J: TRBJ2-1; D: TRBD2; V: TRBV7-6; size: NA; CDR3: CASSAWTSGSSSYNEQFF; DNA: TGTGCCAGCAGCGCGTGGACTAGCGGGTCTAGCTCCTACAATGAGCAGTTCTTC
J: TRBJ1-4; D: TRBD1; V: TRBV5-4; size: once; CDR3: CASSLQGAGEKLFF; DNA: TGTGCCAGCAGCTTGCAGGGGGCTGGGGAAAAACTGTTTTTT
J: TRBJ2-2; D: NA; V: TRBV27; size: NA; CDR3: CASSFRAGARPGELFF; DNA: TGTGCCAGCAGTTTTCGCGCAGGGGCCAGACCCGGGGAGCTGTTTTTT
J: TRBJ2-1; D: TRBD2; V: TRBV7-6; size: NA; CDR3: CASSLKSGRDEQFF; DNA: TGTGCCAGCAGCTTGAAAAGCGGGAGGGATGAGCAGTTCTTC
J: TRBJ1-5; D: NA; V: TRBV6-1; size: NA; CDR3: CASSVVLEHNHQPQHF; DNA: TGTGCCAGCAGTGTCGTGTTGGAACACAATCATCAGCCCCAGCATTTT
J: TRBJ1-4; D: NA; V: TRBV4-1; size: NA; CDR3: CASSQRQLKGEKLFF; DNA: TGCGCCAGCAGCCAACGACAGCTAAAAGGCGAAAAACTGTTTTTT
J: TRBJ1-5; D: NA; V: TRBV19; size: NA; CDR3: CASSDRASNQPQHF; DNA: TGTGCCAGTAGTGACCGGGCCAGCAATCAGCCCCAGCATTTT
J: TRBJ1-5; D: NA; V: TRBV2; size: NA; CDR3: CASKVGLLSNQPQHF; DNA: TGTGCCAGCAAGGTCGGCCTCCTGAGCAATCAGCCCCAGCATTTT
J: TRBJ1-1; D: NA; V: TRBV18; size: NA; CDR3: CASSPGTQAFF; DNA: TGTGCCAGCTCACCTGGGACACAAGCTTTCTTT
J: TRBJ1-1; D: NA; V: TRBV3-1/TRBV3-2; size: NA; CDR3: CASSPRGLRTEAFF; DNA: TGTGCCAGCAGCCCCAGGGGATTAAGGACTGAAGCTTTCTTT
J: TRBJ2-5; D: NA; V: TRBV5-1; size: NA; CDR3: CASSLGGNQETQYF; DNA: TGCGCCAGCAGCTTGGGTGGGAACCAAGAGACCCAGTACTTC
J: TRBJ2-4; D: NA; V: TRBV6-2/TRBV6-3; size: NA; CDR3: CASSYRSLAKNIQYF; DNA: TGTGCCAGCAGTTACCGGTCCCTAGCCAAAAACATTCAGTACTTC
J: TRBJ1-6; D: TRBD1; V: TRBV27; size: once; CDR3: CASSRDRALLYNSPLHF; DNA: TGTGCCAGCAGCCGGGACAGGGCTCTTCTATATAATTCACCCCTCCACTTT
J: TRBJ2-7; D: TRBD2; V: TRBV10-3; size: NA; CDR3: CAISSGAGSGSEYEQYF; DNA: TGTGCCATCAGTTCCGGGGCCGGTAGCGGGAGTGAATACGAGCAGTACTTC
J: TRBJ1-1; D: TRBD1; V: TRBV6-5; size: NA; CDR3: CASRSEGAGTEAFF; DNA: TGTGCCAGCAGGTCCGAGGGGGCGGGCACTGAAGCTTTCTTT
J: TRBJ2-2; D: NA; V: TRBV13; size: NA; CDR3: CASSLVFSGNTGELFF; DNA: TGTGCCAGCAGCTTAGTATTTAGCGGGAACACCGGGGAGCTGTTTTTT
J: TRBJ2-5; D: NA; V: TRBV7-7; size: NA; CDR3: CASSHPLDVRPDQETQYF; DNA: TGTGCTAGCAGCCATCCATTAGATGTGCGGCCGGATCAAGAGACCCAGTACTTC
J: TRBJ2-5; D: NA; V: TRBV25-1; size: NA; CDR3: CASSEQGRQETQYF; DNA: TGTGCCAGCAGTGAGCAGGGCCGACAAGAGACCCAGTACTTC